This T cell receptor beta chain was identified during a study of T cells in localized non-small cell lung cancer. V lost 1 base and J lost 4, with 13 bases in between. In germline, CDR1 is KGHSH, CDR2 LQKENI. The CDR3 is 15 amino acids. This clone was observed once. Its specificity is unknown. This table comes from immunoSEQ multiplex PCR, and its TCRdb copy is limited to in-frame clones, with some not included. The repertoire holds around 15,000 clones, with around 89% as singletons. General study points: Out of the top 100 tumor clones, a median approximately 57 were seen in adjacent lung. The tumor had only one region sequenced, so heterogeneity remains possible. Greater T cell density in blood accompanied longer overall survival.

This material consisted of peripheral blood, taken before any cancer treatment. The rearrangement uses TRBV18 and TRBJ1-2; D gene unclear. The receptor was isolated from a male donor aged 60 or over with stage II squamous cell lung carcinoma. The CDR3 reads CASSPQETPGYGYTF. The CDR3 region has the DNA TGTGCCAGCTCACCACAGGAAACGCCGGGCTATGGCTACACCTTC.